This is a list of T cell receptor beta chains from one sample in a study of cytomegalovirus exposure and HLA in healthy donors. Some clones are missing from TCRdb's copy, which holds only in-frame ones; the method was immunoSEQ multiplex PCR. The repertoire holds about 98,000 clones, 75% to 85% seen once, with approximately 11% in the top ten. The sequenced sample was PBMCs. The receptors here all came from a man between 18 and 35 years old in good health and CMV-seropositive. Each CDR3 is given with its conserved first and last residue. The D gene is left open where the match is weak. A row's size may be missing; if present it is once, few, many or a size class.

J	V	D	length	size	DNA	CDR3
TRBJ1-6	TRBV27	TRBD1	14	-	TGTGCCAGCAGCCCCGGGACAGGGCTCTCACCCCTCCACTTT	CASSPGTGLSPLHF
TRBJ1-6	TRBV10-3	-	15	-	TGTGCCATCAGTGAGTCGACAGTGGTAGATTCACCCCTCCACTTT	CAISESTVVDSPLHF
TRBJ1-2	TRBV27	TRBD1	14	-	TGTGCCAGCAGTTCGGCAGGGGGAGACTATGGCTACACCTTC	CASSSAGGDYGYTF
TRBJ2-2	TRBV30	TRBD2	14	-	TGTGCCTGGAGGAGCGGGGGGAACACCGGGGAGCTGTTTTTT	CAWRSGGNTGELFF
TRBJ2-7	TRBV27	-	14	-	TGTGCCAGCAGTTTAGGGGGCAGGACTTACGAGCAGTACTTC	CASSLGGRTYEQYF
TRBJ2-7	TRBV5-6	-	14	-	TGTGCCAGCAGGCAGAGGGGGGGGTCCTTGGAGCAGTACTTC	CASRQRGGSLEQYF
TRBJ2-3	TRBV10-2	TRBD2	12	-	TGCGCCAGTCTAGCGGGGGTAGATACGCAGTATTTT	CASLAGVDTQYF
TRBJ2-7	TRBV7-8	TRBD2	17	-	TGTGCCAGCAGCCCATACGCGAGGACTAGCGGGGGCTACGAGCAGTACTTC	CASSPYARTSGGYEQYF
TRBJ2-7	TRBV28	TRBD1	12	-	TGTGCCATACGGACAGGGCCCTACGAGCAGTACTTC	CAIRTGPYEQYF
TRBJ2-3	TRBV11-2	TRBD2	17	few	TGTGCCAGCAGCCGCAGCAGGACTAGAGACCGCACAGATACGCAGTATTTT	CASSRSRTRDRTDTQYF
TRBJ1-1	TRBV19	TRBD1	14	-	TGTGCCAGTATCCTCACGCAGGGGGCTATTGAAGCTTTCTTT	CASILTQGAIEAFF
TRBJ2-7	TRBV28	-	15	-	TGTGCCAGCAACCCCCCACGGGGAGCTTCCTACGAGCAGTACTTC	CASNPPRGASYEQYF
TRBJ1-1	TRBV5-1	TRBD1	16	few	TGCGCCAGCAGCTTAGATAACAGGGGGCCGAACACTGAAGCTTTCTTT	CASSLDNRGPNTEAFF
TRBJ1-6	TRBV19	-	16	once	TGTGCCAGTAGTCCCGCTTTGTACAGGGTGAATTCACCCCTCCACTTT	CASSPALYRVNSPLHF
TRBJ2-1	TRBV5-1	-	17	-	TGCGCCAGCAGCTTGGCCGGGGGAGGCCCACTATACAATGAGCAGCTCTTC	CASSLAGGGPLYNEQLF
TRBJ2-7	TRBV5-4	-	14	-	TGTGCCAGCAGCTTGAGGGGTGATGGACACGAGCAGTACTTC	CASSLRGDGHEQYF
TRBJ2-3	TRBV7-9	TRBD1	15	-	TGTGCCAGCAGCCATGGGACAGCTAGCACAGATACGCAGTATTTT	CASSHGTASTDTQYF
TRBJ1-5	TRBV6-1	-	14	-	TGTGCCAGCAGTGAAGTTGGCAGCAATCAGCCCCAGCATTTT	CASSEVGSNQPQHF
TRBJ2-5	TRBV9	-	15	-	TGTGCCAGCAGCGTAGGGGGGGTGTACCAAGAGACCCAGTACTTC	CASSVGGVYQETQYF
TRBJ2-5	TRBV9	TRBD1	14	-	TGTGCCAGCAGCGTAGGGGACAGGGAAGAGACCCAGTACTTC	CASSVGDREETQYF
TRBJ2-2	TRBV9	-	15	-	TGTGCCAGCAGCACCGGGACTGGGTCCACCGGGGAGCTGTTTTTT	CASSTGTGSTGELFF
TRBJ1-5	TRBV30	TRBD1	15	-	TGTGCCTGGAGTCCCACTGGGACAGGGAATCAGCCCCAGCATTTT	CAWSPTGTGNQPQHF
TRBJ1-1	TRBV6-5	-	15	few	TGTGCCAGCAGTTCCTTTAGAGCAATGAACACTGAAGCTTTCTTT	CASSSFRAMNTEAFF
TRBJ2-2	TRBV29-1	-	15	-	TGCAGCGTTTTGGGGGGATCAGGGAACACCGGGGAGCTGTTTTTT	CSVLGGSGNTGELFF
TRBJ1-1	TRBV5-1	-	16	-	TGCGCCAGCAGCTTAGGTGGGGGAGGGCCCTACACTGAAGCTTTCTTT	CASSLGGGGPYTEAFF
TRBJ2-3	TRBV4-1	TRBD2	15	-	TGCGCCAGCAGGCAACTAGCGGGGGGGCCCAAGGAGCAGTATTTT	CASRQLAGGPKEQYF
TRBJ2-7	TRBV28	-	10	-	TGTGCCAGCAGTTTGGAGGAGCAGTACTTC	CASSLEEQYF
TRBJ1-3	TRBV6-5	TRBD1	16	once	TGTGCCAGCAGTTTTGACAGGGCCTTCTCTGGAAACACCATATATTTT	CASSFDRAFSGNTIYF
TRBJ2-3	TRBV7-7	-	15	-	TGTGCCAGCAGCTGGGGGGTCGCGGACACAGATACGCAGTATTTT	CASSWGVADTDTQYF
TRBJ2-5	TRBV27	-	14	-	TGTGCCAGCAGTTTAGGAGGACTCCAAGAGACCCAGTACTTC	CASSLGGLQETQYF
TRBJ2-2	TRBV5-5	TRBD1	19	once	TGTGCCAGCAGCTTGGATCGGGACAGGTTTTTCGCGAACACCGGGGAGCTGTTTTTT	CASSLDRDRFFANTGELFF
TRBJ2-3	TRBV30	TRBD1	14	-	TGTGCCTGGAAGACAGGGGGGAGCACAGATACGCAGTATTTT	CAWKTGGSTDTQYF
TRBJ1-6	TRBV7-9	-	15	once	TGTGCCAGCAGCGTTTGGGAGGAAGATAATTCACCCCTCCACTTT	CASSVWEEDNSPLHF
TRBJ1-1	TRBV6-1	TRBD1	13	few	TGTGCCAGCGGACAGGACAGGGGAGCTGAAGCTTTCTTT	CASGQDRGAEAFF
TRBJ2-2	TRBV5-1	TRBD2	16	-	TGCGCCAGCACCGGGGCGACTAGCGGGGACACCGGGGAGCTGTTTTTT	CASTGATSGDTGELFF
TRBJ1-3	TRBV27	-	14	-	TGTGCCAGCAGTTTAAGAGGTACTGGAAACACCATATATTTT	CASSLRGTGNTIYF
TRBJ2-1	TRBV28	TRBD2	15	-	TGTGCCAGCAGTTCCTTGGGTAGCGGGGGGGGAGAGCAGTTCTTC	CASSSLGSGGGEQFF
TRBJ2-1	TRBV11-2	-	14	-	TGTGCCAGCAGCTCCCGGGACAAATACAATGAGCAGTTCTTC	CASSSRDKYNEQFF
TRBJ2-6	TRBV6-5	-	15	-	TGTGCCACCCTCGACCGGGGGGCCGGGGCCAACGTCCTGACTTTC	CATLDRGAGANVLTF
TRBJ2-7	TRBV6-5	-	14	-	TGTGCCAGCAGGCACCGAGGGGGGGTACGAGAGCAGTACTTC	CASRHRGGVREQYF
TRBJ1-6	TRBV5-4	-	15	-	TGTGCCAGCAGCCAAGGGGGGGGTCTTAATTCACCCCTCCACTTT	CASSQGGGLNSPLHF
TRBJ2-5	TRBV27	-	15	-	TGTGCCAGCAGTTTACTCCGGCAGGGTCAAGAGACCCAGTACTTC	CASSLLRQGQETQYF
TRBJ1-5	TRBV27	-	13	-	TGTGCCAGCAGTTTATCCCGGAATCAGCCCCAGCATTTT	CASSLSRNQPQHF
TRBJ2-7	TRBV6-1	TRBD1	12	-	TGTTCAACAACCGGGACAGACTACGAGCAGTACTTC	CSTTGTDYEQYF
TRBJ1-1	TRBV30	-	14	-	TGTGCCTGGAGTGTATCCTCCGGGGGCACTGAAGCTTTCTTT	CAWSVSSGGTEAFF
TRBJ2-1	TRBV7-8	TRBD2	16	-	TGTGCCAGCAGCTCCCGAGTACTAGCGGGGGGAAATGAGCAGTTCTTC	CASSSRVLAGGNEQFF
TRBJ2-7	TRBV9	TRBD1	16	-	TGTGCCAGCAGCCCGAGACAGGGGGCCCTCCCCTACGAGCAGTACTTC	CASSPRQGALPYEQYF
TRBJ2-1	TRBV6-1	-	13	-	TGTGCCAGCAGTGAAGCGCGTACCAATGAGCAGTTCTTC	CASSEARTNEQFF
TRBJ1-1	TRBV7-9	TRBD1	13	-	TGTGCCAGCAGCCGGGACAGGACAAGTGAAGCTTTCTTT	CASSRDRTSEAFF
TRBJ1-6	TRBV6-4	-	17	-	TGTGCCAGCAGTGACGGCGGACTACGACCTTATAATTCACCCCTCCACTTT	CASSDGGLRPYNSPLHF
TRBJ2-7	TRBV5-1	TRBD2	14	-	TGCGCCAGCAGCGAGGGACTAGTACTCTACGAGCAGTACTTC	CASSEGLVLYEQYF
TRBJ2-1	TRBV29-1	-	17	few	TGCAGCGTGGCCGGGATACAACCACCACGAAACTACAATGAGCAGTTCTTC	CSVAGIQPPRNYNEQFF
TRBJ1-5	TRBV18	-	14	-	TGTGCCAGCTCACCATACAGGGACAATCAGCCCCAGCATTTT	CASSPYRDNQPQHF
TRBJ1-1	TRBV6-4	TRBD1	14	-	TGTGCCAGCAGCTTAAGACAGGGGAGCACTGAAGCTTTCTTT	CASSLRQGSTEAFF
TRBJ1-2	TRBV2	-	12	-	TGTGCCAGCATGGGGCCGAACTATGGCTACACCTTC	CASMGPNYGYTF
TRBJ1-5	TRBV5-4	TRBD1	13	-	TGTGCCAGCAGCCCGGACAGGGGTCAGCCCCAGCATTTT	CASSPDRGQPQHF